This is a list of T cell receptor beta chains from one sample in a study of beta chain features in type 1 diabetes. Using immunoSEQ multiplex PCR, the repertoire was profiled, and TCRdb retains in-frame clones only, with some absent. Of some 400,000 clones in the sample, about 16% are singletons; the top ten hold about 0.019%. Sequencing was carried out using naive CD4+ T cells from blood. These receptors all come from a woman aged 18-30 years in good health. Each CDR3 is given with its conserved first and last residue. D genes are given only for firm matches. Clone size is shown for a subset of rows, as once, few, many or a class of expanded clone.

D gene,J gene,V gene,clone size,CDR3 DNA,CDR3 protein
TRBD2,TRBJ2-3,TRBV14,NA,TGTGCCAGCAGCCGCACTAGCGGGAGAAGCACAGATACGCAGTATTTT,CASSRTSGRSTDTQYF
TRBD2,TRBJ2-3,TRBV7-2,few,TGTGCCAGCAGCTTAAGGACTAGCGGGAGTCCAGATACGCAGTATTTT,CASSLRTSGSPDTQYF
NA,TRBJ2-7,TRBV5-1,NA,TGCGCCAGCAGCTTGGAGTCAGGGCGAACCTACGAGCAGTACTTC,CASSLESGRTYEQYF
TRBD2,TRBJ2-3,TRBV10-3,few,TGTGCCATCAGTGGGACTAGCGGGAGGGCCGGGAGGACAGATACGCAGTATTTT,CAISGTSGRAGRTDTQYF
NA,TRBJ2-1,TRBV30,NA,TGTGCCTGGAGTGTATGGTCAGGGGTTGGCAATGAGCAGTTCTTC,CAWSVWSGVGNEQFF
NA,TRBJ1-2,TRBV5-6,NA,TGTGCCAGCAGCTTGGTCCGGGGGGACTACACCTTC,CASSLVRGDYTF
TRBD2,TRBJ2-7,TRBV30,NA,TGTGCCTGGAGTGTATCGGCGGGAGAAGGGACCTACGAGCAGTACTTC,CAWSVSAGEGTYEQYF
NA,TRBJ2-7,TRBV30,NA,TGTGCCTGGAGTGTACACGGAGCCTACGAGCAGTACTTC,CAWSVHGAYEQYF
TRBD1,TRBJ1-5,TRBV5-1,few,TGCGCCAGCAGCACAGGGGGCGGACAGCCCCAGCATTTT,CASSTGGGQPQHF
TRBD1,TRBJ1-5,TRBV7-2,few,TGTGCCAGCAGCTTGGGACAGAGCAATCAGCCCCAGCATTTT,CASSLGQSNQPQHF
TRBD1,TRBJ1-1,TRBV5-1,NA,TGCGCCAGCAGCTTACGACAGGGGGCTGGCACTGAAGCTTTCTTT,CASSLRQGAGTEAFF
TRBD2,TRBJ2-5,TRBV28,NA,TGTGCCGTGGCAGCGGGAACCAAAGAGACCCAGTACTTC,CAVAAGTKETQYF
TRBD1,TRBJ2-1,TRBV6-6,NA,TGTGCCAGCAGTTCGAGACAGGGCAATGAGCAGTTCTTC,CASSSRQGNEQFF
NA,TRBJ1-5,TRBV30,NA,TGTGCCTGGAGTCCTGGGCAGGGGAGTCAGCCCCAGCATTTT,CAWSPGQGSQPQHF
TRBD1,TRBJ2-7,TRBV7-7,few,TGTGCCAGCAGCTCCGGGACAGGCTACGAGCAGTACTTC,CASSSGTGYEQYF
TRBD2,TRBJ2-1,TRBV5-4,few,TGTGCCAGCAGCTTGGTCGGACTAGCGGGGGACAATGAGCAGTTCTTC,CASSLVGLAGDNEQFF
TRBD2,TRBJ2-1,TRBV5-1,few,TGCGCCAGCCGAAGGTCGGCTAGCGGAGGGGAAGAGCAGTTCTTC,CASRRSASGGEEQFF
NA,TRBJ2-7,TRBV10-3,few,TGTGCCATCAGTACAGGGTACGAGCAGTACTTC,CAISTGYEQYF